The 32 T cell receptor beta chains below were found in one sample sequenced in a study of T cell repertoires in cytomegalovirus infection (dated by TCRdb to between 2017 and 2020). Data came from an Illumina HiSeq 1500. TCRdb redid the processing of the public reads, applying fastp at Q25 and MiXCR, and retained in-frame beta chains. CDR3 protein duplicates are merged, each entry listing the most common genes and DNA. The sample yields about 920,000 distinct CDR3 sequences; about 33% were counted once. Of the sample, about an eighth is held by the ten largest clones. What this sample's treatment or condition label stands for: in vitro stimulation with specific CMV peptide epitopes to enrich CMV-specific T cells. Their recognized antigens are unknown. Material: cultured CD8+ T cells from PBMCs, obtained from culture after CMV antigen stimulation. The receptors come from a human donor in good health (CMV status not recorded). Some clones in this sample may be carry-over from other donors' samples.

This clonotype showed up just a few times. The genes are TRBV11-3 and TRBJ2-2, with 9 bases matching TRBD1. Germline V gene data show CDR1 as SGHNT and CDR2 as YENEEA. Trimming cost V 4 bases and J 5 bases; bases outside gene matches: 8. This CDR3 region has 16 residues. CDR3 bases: TGTGCCAGCAGCTCCAACAGGGGGCGAGAAACCGGGGAGCTGTTTTTT. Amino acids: CASSSNRGRETGELFF.

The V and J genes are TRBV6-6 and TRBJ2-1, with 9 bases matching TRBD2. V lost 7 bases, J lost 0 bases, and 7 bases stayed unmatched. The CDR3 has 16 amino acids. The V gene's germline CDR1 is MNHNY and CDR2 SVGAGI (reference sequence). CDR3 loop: CASTASGVSSYNEQFF. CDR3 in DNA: TGTGCCAGCACAGCTAGCGGGGTGAGCTCCTACAATGAGCAGTTCTTC.

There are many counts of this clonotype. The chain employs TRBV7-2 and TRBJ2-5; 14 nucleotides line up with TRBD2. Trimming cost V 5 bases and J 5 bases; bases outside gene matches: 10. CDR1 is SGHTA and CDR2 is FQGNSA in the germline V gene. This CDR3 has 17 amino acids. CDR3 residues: CASSKRPGLAGEETQYF. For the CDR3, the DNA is TGTGCCAGCAGCAAACGCCCGGGACTAGCGGGGGAGGAGACCCAGTACTTC.

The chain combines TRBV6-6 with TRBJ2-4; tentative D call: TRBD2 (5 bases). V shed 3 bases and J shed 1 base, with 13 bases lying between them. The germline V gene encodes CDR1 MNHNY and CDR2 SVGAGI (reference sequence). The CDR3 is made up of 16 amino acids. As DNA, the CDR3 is TGTGCCAGCAGTTATTACAGCCGAGGGGCCAAAAACATTCAGTACTTC. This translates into CASSYYSRGAKNIQYF.

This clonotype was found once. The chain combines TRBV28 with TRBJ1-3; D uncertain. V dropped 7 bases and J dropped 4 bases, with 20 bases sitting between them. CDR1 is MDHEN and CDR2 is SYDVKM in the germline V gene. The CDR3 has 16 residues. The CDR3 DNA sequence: TGTGCCAGCATCCCGGGGAAGGGCACGGTAGGAAACACCATATATTTT. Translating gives CASIPGKGTVGNTIYF.

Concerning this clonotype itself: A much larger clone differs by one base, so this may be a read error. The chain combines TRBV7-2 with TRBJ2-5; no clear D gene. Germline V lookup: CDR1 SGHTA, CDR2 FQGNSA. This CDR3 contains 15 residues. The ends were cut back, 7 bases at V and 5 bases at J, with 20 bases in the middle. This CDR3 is CASTPYTSVVETQYF. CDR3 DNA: TGTGCCAGCACCCCATATACGAGTGTTGTGGAGACCCAGTACTTC. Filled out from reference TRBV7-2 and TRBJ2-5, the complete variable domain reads GAGVSQSPSNKVTEKGKDVELRCDPISGHTALYWYRQSLGQGLEFLIYFQGNSAPDKSGLPSDRFSAERTGGSVSTLTIQRTQQEDSAVYLCASTPYTSVVETQYFGPGTRLLVL.

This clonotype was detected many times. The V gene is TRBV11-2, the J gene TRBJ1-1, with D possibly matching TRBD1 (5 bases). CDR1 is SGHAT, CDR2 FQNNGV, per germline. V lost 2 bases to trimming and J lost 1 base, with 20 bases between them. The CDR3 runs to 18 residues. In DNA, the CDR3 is TGTGCCAGCAGCTTATACATACCGAGGGGACCGCGGAACACTGAAGCTTTCTTT. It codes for CASSLYIPRGPRNTEAFF.

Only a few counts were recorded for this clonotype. DNA for the CDR3: TGTGCCAGCAGTCCGACAGAAAACCCATTCTCTGGAAACACCATATATTTT. Its protein product is CASSPTENPFSGNTIYF. This sequence joins TRBV6-1 and TRBJ1-3; tentative D call: TRBD1 (5 bases). The V gene lost 5 bases and the J gene lost 0 bases, with 17 bases spanning the gap. The germline gives CDR1 MNHNS, CDR2 SASEGT. The CDR3 totals 17 residues.

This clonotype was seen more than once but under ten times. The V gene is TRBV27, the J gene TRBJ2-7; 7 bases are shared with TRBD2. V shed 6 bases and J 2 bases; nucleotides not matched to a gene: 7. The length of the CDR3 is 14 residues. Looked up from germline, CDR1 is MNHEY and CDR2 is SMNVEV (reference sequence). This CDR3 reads CASRGGTTAYEQYF. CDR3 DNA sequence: TGTGCCAGCAGAGGAGGGACTACCGCCTACGAGCAGTACTTC.

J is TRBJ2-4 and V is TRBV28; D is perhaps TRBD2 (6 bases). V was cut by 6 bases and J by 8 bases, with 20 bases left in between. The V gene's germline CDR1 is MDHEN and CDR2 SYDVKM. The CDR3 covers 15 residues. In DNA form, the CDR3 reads TGTGCCAGCAGAACCGGGACTGAGGTCCGAGACATTCAGTACTTC. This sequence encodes CASRTGTEVRDIQYF. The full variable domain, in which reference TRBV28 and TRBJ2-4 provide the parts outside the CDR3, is DVKVTQSSRYLVKRTGEKVFLECVQDMDHENMFWYRQDPGLGLRLIYFSYDVKMKEKGDIPEGYSVSREKKERFSLILESASTNQTSMYLCASRTGTEVRDIQYFGAGTRLSVL.

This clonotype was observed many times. DNA for the CDR3: TGTGCCAGCAGGATGTGGGGCGGTTTAAGAGATACGCAGTATTTT. The encoded protein is CASRMWGGLRDTQYF. V is TRBV7-6 and J is TRBJ2-3; D perhaps matches TRBD1 (5 bases). Trimming pared 6 bases from V and 5 bases from J, leaving 18 bases between. Germline V gives CDR1 SGHVS, CDR2 FNYEAQ. This CDR3 has 15 residues.

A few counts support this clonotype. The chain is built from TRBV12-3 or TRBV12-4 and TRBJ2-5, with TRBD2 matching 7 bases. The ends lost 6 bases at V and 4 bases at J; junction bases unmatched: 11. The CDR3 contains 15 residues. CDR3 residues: CASRGWDYPVETQYF. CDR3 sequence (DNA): TGTGCCAGCAGGGGTTGGGACTACCCGGTAGAGACCCAGTACTTC.

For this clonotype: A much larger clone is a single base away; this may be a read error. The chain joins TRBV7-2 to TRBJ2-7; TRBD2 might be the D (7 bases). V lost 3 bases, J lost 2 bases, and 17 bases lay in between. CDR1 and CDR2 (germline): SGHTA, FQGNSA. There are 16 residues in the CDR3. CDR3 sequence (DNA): TGTACCAGCAGCTTGGGGGGGCTAGCGACTACCTACGAGCAGTACTTC. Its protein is CTSSLGGLATTYEQYF.

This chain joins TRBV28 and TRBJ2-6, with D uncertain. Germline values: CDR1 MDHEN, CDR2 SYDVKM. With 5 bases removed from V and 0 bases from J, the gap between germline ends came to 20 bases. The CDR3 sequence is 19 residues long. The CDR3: CASSPFVAGYSSGANVLTF. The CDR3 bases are TGTGCCAGCAGTCCCTTCGTTGCAGGATATTCCTCTGGGGCCAACGTCCTGACTTTC.

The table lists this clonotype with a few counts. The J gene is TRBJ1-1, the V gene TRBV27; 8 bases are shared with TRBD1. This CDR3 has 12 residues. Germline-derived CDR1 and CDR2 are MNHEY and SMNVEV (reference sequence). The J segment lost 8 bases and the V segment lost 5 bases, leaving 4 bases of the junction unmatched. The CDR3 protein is CASSHGTGEAFF. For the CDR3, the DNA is TGTGCCAGCAGTCACGGGACAGGAGAAGCTTTCTTT.

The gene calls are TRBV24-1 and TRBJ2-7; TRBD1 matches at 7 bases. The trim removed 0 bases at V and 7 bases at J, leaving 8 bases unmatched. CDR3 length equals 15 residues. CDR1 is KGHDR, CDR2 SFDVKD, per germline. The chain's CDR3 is CATSDLGTEALEQYF. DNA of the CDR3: TGTGCCACCAGTGATTTGGGGACAGAGGCCCTTGAGCAGTACTTC.

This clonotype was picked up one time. CDR3 DNA: TGCAGTGCTGACCGACTTTCCCAAGAGACCCAGTACTTC. Translating it yields CSADRLSQETQYF. V gene TRBV20-1 combines with J gene TRBJ2-5; the D is unclear. The V gene lost 5 bases and the J gene lost 1 base, with 11 bases spanning the gap. The CDR3 spans 13 residues. Germline V gene lookup returns CDR1 DFQATT and CDR2 SNEGSKA (reference sequence).

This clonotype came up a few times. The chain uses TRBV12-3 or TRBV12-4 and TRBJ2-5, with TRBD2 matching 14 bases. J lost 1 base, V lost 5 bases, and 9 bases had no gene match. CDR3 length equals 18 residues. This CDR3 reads CASSATPGLAGVQETQYF. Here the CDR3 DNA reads TGTGCCAGCAGTGCGACTCCGGGACTAGCGGGGGTCCAAGAGACCCAGTACTTC.

CDR3 bases: TGTGCCAGCACCCTGGTGGGGCTCAGTTCACCCCTCCACTTT. It specifies CASTLVGLSSPLHF. The rearrangement joins TRBV28 to TRBJ1-6, with D tentatively TRBD1 (5 bases). This CDR3 is built from 14 residues. Germline CDR1 MDHEN, CDR2 SYDVKM. V was pared by 7 bases and J by 9 bases, with 16 bases between. Variable domain in full (rest from reference TRBV28 and TRBJ1-6): DVKVTQSSRYLVKRTGEKVFLECVQDMDHENMFWYRQDPGLGLRLIYFSYDVKMKEKGDIPEGYSVSREKKERFSLILESASTNQTSMYLCASTLVGLSSPLHFGNGTRLTVT.

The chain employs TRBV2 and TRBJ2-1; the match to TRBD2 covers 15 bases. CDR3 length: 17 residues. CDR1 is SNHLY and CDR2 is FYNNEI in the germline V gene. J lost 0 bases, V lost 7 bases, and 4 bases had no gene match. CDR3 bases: TGTGCCAGCATCGGGACTAGCGGGGGGAGCTCCTACAATGAGCAGTTCTTC. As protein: CASIGTSGGSSYNEQFF.

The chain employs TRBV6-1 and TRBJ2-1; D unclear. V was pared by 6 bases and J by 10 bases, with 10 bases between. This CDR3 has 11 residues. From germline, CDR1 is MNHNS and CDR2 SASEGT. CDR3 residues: CASRLTWEQFF. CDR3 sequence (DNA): TGTGCCAGCAGACTTACTTGGGAGCAGTTCTTC.

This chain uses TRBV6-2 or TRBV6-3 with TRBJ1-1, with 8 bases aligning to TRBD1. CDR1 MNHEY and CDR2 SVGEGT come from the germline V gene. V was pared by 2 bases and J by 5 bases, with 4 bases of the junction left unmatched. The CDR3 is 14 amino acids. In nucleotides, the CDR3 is TGTGCCAGCAGTTACGCAGGGGGCGGAACTGAAGCTTTCTTT. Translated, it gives CASSYAGGGTEAFF.

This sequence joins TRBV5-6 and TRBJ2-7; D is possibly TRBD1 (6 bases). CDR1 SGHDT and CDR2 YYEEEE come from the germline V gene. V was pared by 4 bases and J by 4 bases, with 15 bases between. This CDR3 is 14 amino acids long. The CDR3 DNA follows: TGTGCCAGCAGCACCGGGACAAAGAGATACGAGCAGTACTTC. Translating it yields CASSTGTKRYEQYF.

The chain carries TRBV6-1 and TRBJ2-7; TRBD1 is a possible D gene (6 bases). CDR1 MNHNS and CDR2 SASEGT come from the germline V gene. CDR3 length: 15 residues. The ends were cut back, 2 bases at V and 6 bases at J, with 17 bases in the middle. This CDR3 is CASSEWRTGPGEQYF. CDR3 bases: TGTGCCAGCAGTGAATGGAGAACAGGGCCGGGCGAGCAGTACTTC.

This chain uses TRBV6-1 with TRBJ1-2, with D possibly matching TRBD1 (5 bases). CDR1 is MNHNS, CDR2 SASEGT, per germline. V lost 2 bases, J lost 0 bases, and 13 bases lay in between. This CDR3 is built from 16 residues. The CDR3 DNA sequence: TGTGCCAGCAGTGAATGGGCAGGGCAAGCTAACTATGGCTACACCTTC. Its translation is CASSEWAGQANYGYTF.

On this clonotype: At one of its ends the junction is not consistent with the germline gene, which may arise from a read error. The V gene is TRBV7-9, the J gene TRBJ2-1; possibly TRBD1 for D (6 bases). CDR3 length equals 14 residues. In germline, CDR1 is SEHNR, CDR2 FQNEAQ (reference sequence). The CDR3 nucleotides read TGTGGCAGCAGCTTAATTGGGGGCAACAATGAGCAGTTCTTC. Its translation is CGSSLIGGNNEQFF.

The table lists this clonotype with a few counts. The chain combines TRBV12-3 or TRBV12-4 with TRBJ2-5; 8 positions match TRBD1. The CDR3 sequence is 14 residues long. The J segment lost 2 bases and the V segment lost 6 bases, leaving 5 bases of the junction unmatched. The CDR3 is CASRMDRDQETQYF. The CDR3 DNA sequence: TGTGCCAGCAGGATGGACAGGGATCAAGAGACCCAGTACTTC.

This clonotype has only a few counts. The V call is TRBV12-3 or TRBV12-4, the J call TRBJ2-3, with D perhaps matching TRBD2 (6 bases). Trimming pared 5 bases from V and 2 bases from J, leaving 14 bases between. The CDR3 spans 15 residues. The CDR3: CASSPPAGLTDTQYF. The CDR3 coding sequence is TGTGCCAGCAGTCCCCCTGCGGGGCTCACAGATACGCAGTATTTT.

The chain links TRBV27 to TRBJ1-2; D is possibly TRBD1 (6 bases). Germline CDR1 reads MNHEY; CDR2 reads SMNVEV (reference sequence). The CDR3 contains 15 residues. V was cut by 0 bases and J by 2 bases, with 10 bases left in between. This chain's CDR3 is CASSLSQGLNYGYTF. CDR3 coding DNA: TGTGCCAGCAGTTTATCCCAGGGGCTGAACTATGGCTACACCTTC.

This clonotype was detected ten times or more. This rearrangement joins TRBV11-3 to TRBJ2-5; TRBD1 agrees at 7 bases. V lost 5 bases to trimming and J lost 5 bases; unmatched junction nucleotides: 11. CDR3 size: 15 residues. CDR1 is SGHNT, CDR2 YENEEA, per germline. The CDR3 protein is CASSITGTALETQYF. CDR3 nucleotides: TGTGCCAGCAGCATCACCGGGACAGCTTTGGAGACCCAGTACTTC. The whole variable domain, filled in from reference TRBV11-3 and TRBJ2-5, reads EAGVVQSPRYKIIEKKQPVAFWCNPISGHNTLYWYLQNLGQGPELLIRYENEEAVDDSQLPKDRFSAERLKGVDSTLKIQPAELGDSAVYLCASSITGTALETQYFGPGTRLLVL.

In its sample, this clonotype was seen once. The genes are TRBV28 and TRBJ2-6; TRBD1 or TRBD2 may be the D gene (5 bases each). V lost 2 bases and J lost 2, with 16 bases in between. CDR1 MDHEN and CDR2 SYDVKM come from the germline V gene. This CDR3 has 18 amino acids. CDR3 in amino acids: CASSLVTGPYTGANVLTF. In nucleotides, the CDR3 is TGTGCCAGCAGTTTAGTGACGGGACCCTACACTGGGGCCAACGTCCTGACTTTC.

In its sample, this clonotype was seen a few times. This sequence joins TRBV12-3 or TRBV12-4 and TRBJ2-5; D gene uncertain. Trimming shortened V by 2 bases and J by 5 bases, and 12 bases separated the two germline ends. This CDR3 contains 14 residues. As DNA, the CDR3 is TGTGCCAGCAGTTTACTCCTAGTAGGGGAGACCCAGTACTTC. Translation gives CASSLLLVGETQYF.